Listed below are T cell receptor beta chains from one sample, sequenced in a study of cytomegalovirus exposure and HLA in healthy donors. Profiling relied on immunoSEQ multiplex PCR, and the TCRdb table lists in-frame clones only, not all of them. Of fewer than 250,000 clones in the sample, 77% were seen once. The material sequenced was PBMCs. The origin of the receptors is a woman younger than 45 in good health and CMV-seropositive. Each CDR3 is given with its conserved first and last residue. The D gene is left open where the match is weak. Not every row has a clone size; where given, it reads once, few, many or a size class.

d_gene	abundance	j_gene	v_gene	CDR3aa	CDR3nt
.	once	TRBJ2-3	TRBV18	CASSPVGSFDTQYF	TGTGCCAGCTCACCCGTAGGGAGTTTCGATACGCAGTATTTT
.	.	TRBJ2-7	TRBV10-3	CAISESGQTGEQYF	TGTGCCATCAGTGAGTCTGGACAAACGGGCGAGCAGTACTTC
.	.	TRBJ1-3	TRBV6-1	CASSGLGASGNTIYF	TGTGCCAGCAGTGGGCTGGGGGCCTCTGGAAACACCATATATTTT
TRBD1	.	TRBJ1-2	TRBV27	CARDGTAYTF	TGTGCCAGAGACGGGACAGCGTACACCTTC
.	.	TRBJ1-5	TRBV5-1	CASSLEGGGNQPQHF	TGCGCCAGCAGCTTGGAAGGGGGGGGCAATCAGCCCCAGCATTTT
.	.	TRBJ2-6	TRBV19	CASSHRLPGANVLTF	TGTGCCAGTAGCCACAGGCTACCTGGGGCCAACGTCCTGACTTTC
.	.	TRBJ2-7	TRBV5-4	CASSLGQGATYEQYF	TGTGCCAGCAGCTTGGGGCAGGGTGCAACCTACGAGCAGTACTTC
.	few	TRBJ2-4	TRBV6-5	CASGPGFGIQYF	TGTGCCAGCGGTCCAGGGTTCGGCATTCAGTACTTC
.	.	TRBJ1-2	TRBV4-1	CASSQVADYGYTF	TGCGCCAGCAGCCAAGTGGCAGACTATGGCTACACCTTC
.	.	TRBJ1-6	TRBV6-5	CASSPGRTNSPLHF	TGTGCCAGCAGCCCCGGTCGTACGAATTCACCCCTCCACTTT